These 18 T cell receptor beta chains came from one sample sequenced in a study of identical twins. From the 5' RACE reads, TCRdb called clonotypes with MiXCR, one entry per CDR3 protein. The table has some 630,000 distinct CDR3 sequences, around 7.4% seen once; the top ten hold about 1.6%. This sample was shared with a second study, whose subject was yellow fever vaccine responses in identical twins.

Sequenced material: PBMCs. These receptors all stem from a woman aged 18 to 35 in good health.

This sequence joins TRBV12-5 and TRBJ2-7; D is ambiguous. This CDR3 region has 13 residues. Trimming shortened V by 7 bases and J by 1 base, and 11 bases separated the two germline ends. Per the germline V gene, CDR1 is LGHNT and CDR2 is FRNRAP. CDR3 sequence reads: CASDTSRSYEQYF. In nucleotides, the CDR3 is TGTGCTAGTGACACCTCAAGGTCCTACGAGCAGTACTTC. Full variable domain (missing parts from reference TRBV12-5 and TRBJ2-7): DARVTQTPRHKVTEMGQEVTMRCQPILGHNTVFWYRQTMMQGLELLAYFRNRAPLDDSGMPKDRFSAEMPDATLATLKIQPSEPRDSAVYFCASDTSRSYEQYFGPGTRLTVT.

The rearrangement uses TRBV9 and TRBJ2-7; TRBD2 matches 12 bases. The germline V gene encodes CDR1 SGDLS and CDR2 YYNGEE. CDR3 length: 18 amino acids. V lost 0 bases, J lost 1 base, and 8 bases stayed unmatched. The CDR3 region is CASSVGLAGVGRSYEQYF. The CDR3 nucleotides read TGTGCCAGCAGCGTAGGACTAGCGGGAGTGGGGCGGTCCTACGAGCAGTACTTC. Together with reference TRBV9 and TRBJ2-7, the CDR3 gives the full variable domain: DSGVTQTPKHLITATGQRVTLRCSPRSGDLSVYWYQQSLDQGLQFLIQYYNGEERAKGNILERFSAQQFPDLHSELNLSSLELGDSALYFCASSVGLAGVGRSYEQYFGPGTRLTVT.

This clonotype appeared many times. The chain has TRBV25-1 and TRBJ2-3; TRBD2 aligns across 14 bases. This CDR3 region has 19 residues. The junction had 7 bases not matched to a gene; V was cut back by 1 base and J by 1 base. The germline V gene has CDR1 MGHDK and CDR2 SYGVNS. CDR3 bases: TGTGCCAGCAGTGAATCTACCCCGGGACTAGCGGGGGGCACAGATACGCAGTATTTT. Translating gives CASSESTPGLAGGTDTQYF.

Many counts were recorded for this clonotype. The chain recombines TRBV28 with TRBJ2-7; D is possibly TRBD2 (5 bases). Trimming cost V 3 bases and J 6 bases, with 12 bases left between them. Germline V gives CDR1 MDHEN, CDR2 SYDVKM. The CDR3 sequence is 13 residues long. CDR3 loop: CASSFQLVSEQYF. In DNA, the CDR3 is TGTGCCAGCAGTTTCCAACTAGTAAGCGAGCAGTACTTC.

This clonotype was found many times. This chain joins TRBV20-1 and TRBJ2-7; the D gene is possibly TRBD2 (6 bases). V was trimmed by 6 bases and J by 6 bases, leaving 18 bases between them. Germline-derived CDR1 and CDR2 are DFQATT and SNEGSKA (reference sequence). The CDR3 runs to 13 residues. CDR3 loop: CSARGKVEGEQYF. For the CDR3, the DNA is TGCAGTGCCCGGGGGAAAGTCGAGGGCGAGCAGTACTTC.

The chain combines TRBV12-1 with TRBJ2-7; TRBD1 is taken as the D call from the table, unchecked against the DNA. TRBV12-1 is deemed a pseudogene. The CDR3 contains 13 residues. DNA of the CDR3: TGTGCCAGCAGCTTCCAGGGGGCAAGCGAGCAGTACGTC. Its protein is CASSFQGASEQYV.

The J gene is TRBJ2-3, the V gene TRBV2, with TRBD2 matching over 8 bases. Looked up from germline, CDR1 is SNHLY and CDR2 is FYNNEI. With 4 bases clipped from V and 6 bases from J, the junction kept 12 bases outside the gene matches. This CDR3 has 16 amino acids. CDR3 in DNA: TGTGCCAGCAGTGCATCCCGCTCCGGGGGGGCGGATACGCAGTATTTT. Translation gives CASSASRSGGADTQYF.

This clonotype has ten or more counts. The gene calls are TRBV2 and TRBJ2-3; TRBD2 aligns across 9 bases. Germline loops: CDR1 SNHLY, CDR2 FYNNEI. The junction had 11 bases not matched to a gene; V was cut back by 4 bases and J by 0 bases. This CDR3 has 18 amino acids. CDR3 nucleotide sequence: TGTGCCAGCAGTGTGGTTTCCGCTAGCGGGGTGAGCACAGATACGCAGTATTTT. It translates to CASSVVSASGVSTDTQYF.

There are many counts of this clonotype. This sequence joins TRBV12-3 or TRBV12-4 and TRBJ2-7; the D is unclear. CDR3 size: 12 residues. Trimming took 7 bases from V and 4 from J, leaving 11 bases between them. Here the CDR3 DNA reads TGTGCCAGCACCGTGGACGGTTACGAGCAGTACTTC. This gives the protein CASTVDGYEQYF.

This clonotype was observed a handful of times. The J gene is TRBJ1-5, the V gene TRBV12-3 or TRBV12-4, with D hard to call. The V and J ends lost 4 bases and 6 bases respectively, with 13 bases between them. The CDR3 totals 14 residues. The CDR3 reads CASSSTEYSQPQHF. The CDR3 DNA sequence: TGTGCCAGCAGTTCGACGGAGTATAGTCAGCCCCAGCATTTT.

This clonotype was seen ten or more times. The genes are TRBV28 and TRBJ2-3, with a possible D match to TRBD1 (5 bases). The CDR3 spans 13 residues. V lost 6 bases to trimming and J lost 5 bases, with 12 bases between them. Germline loops: CDR1 MDHEN, CDR2 SYDVKM. CDR3 sequence: CASSPPRGDTQYF. The DNA of the CDR3 is TGTGCCAGCAGCCCCCCAAGGGGAGATACGCAGTATTTT.

A few counts support this clonotype. This chain joins TRBV7-9 and TRBJ2-1, with D uncertain. The CDR3 runs 13 residues. Germline V gene data show CDR1 as SEHNR and CDR2 as FQNEAQ (reference sequence). The V end lost 1 base, the J end lost 9 bases, and 10 bases lay between the germline ends. CDR3 sequence (DNA): TGTGCCAGCAGCTTAGACGAGGCCGGTGAGCAGTTCTTC. This encodes CASSLDEAGEQFF.

This clonotype was picked up a small number of times. The chain links TRBV20-1 to TRBJ2-1; D tentatively fits TRBD1 or TRBD2 (6 bases each). V lost 6 bases and J lost 2, with 17 bases in between. This CDR3 has 15 residues. The germline CDR1 and CDR2 sequences are DFQATT and SNEGSKA (reference sequence). The CDR3 DNA follows: TGCAGTGCGACCGGGGGCGGGTTAACCTACAATGAGCAGTTCTTC. Its translation: CSATGGGLTYNEQFF.

The genes are TRBV28 and TRBJ2-6, with 7 bases aligning to TRBD2. The CDR3 length is 17 residues. V was clipped by 3 bases and J by 2 bases; unmatched bases: 7. CDR1 MDHEN and CDR2 SYDVKM come from the germline V gene. CDR3 protein: CASSLFQGGTGANVLTF. In DNA form, the CDR3 reads TGTGCCAGCAGTTTGTTCCAGGGAGGGACTGGGGCCAACGTCCTGACTTTC.

This clonotype came up many times. The genes are TRBV5-1 and TRBJ1-5; possible D gene TRBD1, 6 bases. This CDR3 spans 14 amino acids. The germline V gene encodes CDR1 SGHRS and CDR2 YFSETQ. V lost 0 bases to trimming and J lost 5 bases, with 9 bases between them. In DNA form, the CDR3 reads TGCGCCAGCAGCTTGGAGGGGGGGTATCAGCCCCAGCATTTT. It translates to CASSLEGGYQPQHF.

The V and J genes are TRBV12-3 or TRBV12-4 and TRBJ2-1; D uncertain. Trimming left V 6 bases short and J 5 bases short, with 11 bases between. This CDR3 has 13 amino acids. The CDR3 coding sequence is TGTGCCAGCAGGCCCCCCATAAACAATGAGCAGTTCTTC. Translation gives CASRPPINNEQFF.

This clonotype was found a few times. The DNA of the CDR3 is TGTGCCAGCAGGACCGGGAAAGTGGAGACCCAGTACTTC. As protein: CASRTGKVETQYF. The chain uses TRBV5-6 and TRBJ2-5; a possible D gene is TRBD2 (5 bases). V lost 5 bases and J lost 5, with 13 bases in between. There are 13 residues in the CDR3. The germline V gene encodes CDR1 SGHDT and CDR2 YYEEEE.

J is TRBJ1-1 and V is TRBV20-1; D uncertain. Trimming cost V 3 bases and J 4 bases, with 12 bases left between them. The CDR3 has 13 residues. The germline gives CDR1 DFQATT, CDR2 SNEGSKA (reference sequence). As DNA, the CDR3 is TGCAGTGCTAGGGTAAGACGGGCCACTGAAGCTTTCTTT. Residues: CSARVRRATEAFF.